This passage covers 9 T cell receptor beta chains from one sample sequenced in a study of shared clonotypes between healthy human individuals. This table comes from immunoSEQ multiplex PCR, and its TCRdb copy is limited to in-frame clones, with some not included. The sample shows around 1,100,000 clones, around 77% of them seen only once. Sequenced material: memory CD4+ T cells from PBMCs. Subset: CD45RA-negative fraction. Receptors were obtained from a man between 18 and 29 years old in good health. Some clones in this sample may be carry-over from other donors' samples.

This chain joins TRBV11-2 and TRBJ2-2, with 10 bases matching TRBD2. Losses at the gene ends were 6 bases for V and 7 bases for J; bases not matched to a gene: 14. Looked up from germline, CDR1 is SGHAT and CDR2 is FQNNGV. The CDR3 loop spans 17 amino acids. The CDR3 nucleotides are TGTGCCAGCAGTCCAAGAGGCGTAGCGGGAGGCCACGGGGAGCTGTTTTTT. As protein: CASSPRGVAGGHGELFF.

V usage is TRBV5-8 and J usage is TRBJ2-2, with D perhaps matching TRBD1 or TRBD2 (6 bases each). There are 14 residues in the CDR3. Germline V CDR1 and CDR2: SGHTS, YDEGEE. V lost 4 bases and J 7 bases, leaving 14 bases between the germline ends. CDR3 in DNA: TGTGCCAGCAGCCCCAAAGGGGGGCTCGGGGAGCTGTTTTTT. Translating gives CASSPKGGLGELFF.

This clone came up once. The chain has TRBV10-2 and TRBJ1-4; D remains ambiguous. This CDR3 has 14 residues. Germline V gene sequence: CDR1 WSHSY, CDR2 SAAADI. V was pared by 7 bases and J by 2 bases, with 11 bases between. The CDR3 DNA sequence: TGCGCCAGCAAAGGAACGTCCACTAATGAAAAACTGTTTTTT. Its protein product is CASKGTSTNEKLFF.

With respect to this clone: Germline is not matched at one junction end, which may reflect a read error. The sample holds other DNA sequences that translate to the same CDR3. The rearrangement uses TRBV28 and TRBJ2-7; D not certain. CDR3 length: 11 amino acids. Germline-derived CDR1 and CDR2 are MDHEN and SYDVKM. CDR3 sequence reads: CASSLRHEQYF. CDR3 DNA: TGTGCCAGTAGTTTACGTCACGAGCAGTACTTC. Variable domain in full (rest from reference TRBV28 and TRBJ2-7): DVKVTQSSRYLVKRTGEKVFLECVQDMDHENMFWYRQDPGLGLRLIYFSYDVKMKEKGDIPEGYSVSREKKERFSLILESASTNQTSMYLCASSLRHEQYFGPGTRLTVT.

The gene calls are TRBV9 and TRBJ2-1; TRBD2 aligns across 7 bases. The CDR3 length is 17 residues. V shed 2 bases, J shed 3 bases, and the junction held 11 bases outside the gene matches. The germline V gene encodes CDR1 SGDLS and CDR2 YYNGEE. As DNA, the CDR3 is TGTGCCAGCAGCGTGGAGCCTGGCGGGAGTTACTACAATGAGCAGTTCTTC. Its protein product is CASSVEPGGSYYNEQFF. The full variable domain, in which reference TRBV9 and TRBJ2-1 provide the parts outside the CDR3, is DSGVTQTPKHLITATGQRVTLRCSPRSGDLSVYWYQQSLDQGLQFLIQYYNGEERAKGNILERFSAQQFPDLHSELNLSSLELGDSALYFCASSVEPGGSYYNEQFFGPGTRLTVL.

As for this clone: The same CDR3 is also encoded by other DNA sequences in this sample. J is TRBJ1-2 and V is TRBV27; D may be TRBD1 (6 bases). CDR1 and CDR2 from the germline V gene are MNHEY and SMNVEV (reference sequence). The CDR3 runs 14 residues. V shed 2 bases and J shed 4 bases, with 11 bases lying between them. The CDR3 loop reads CASSLGGQPYGYTF. CDR3 DNA: TGTGCCAGCAGTTTAGGGGGGCAGCCCTATGGCTACACCTTC.

The chain has TRBV6-1 and TRBJ1-5; D ambiguous. Trimming stripped 2 bases from V and 0 bases from J, with 11 bases between. CDR3 length equals 16 residues. Germline loops: CDR1 MNHNS, CDR2 SASEGT. CDR3: CASSELGDYSNQPQHF. CDR3 in DNA: TGTGCCAGCAGTGAATTGGGAGACTATAGCAATCAGCCCCAGCATTTT.

The chain employs TRBV10-1 and TRBJ1-2; D uncertain. Germline values: CDR1 WNHNN, CDR2 SYGVQD (reference sequence). There are 13 residues in the CDR3. V lost 5 bases, J lost 7 bases, and 14 bases lay in between. CDR3 region: CASSPGLSGGYTF. Written as DNA, the CDR3 is TGCGCCAGCAGTCCGGGTCTAAGCGGTGGCTACACCTTC.

The chain employs TRBV14 and TRBJ1-4; no firm D call. V was pared by 4 bases and J by 3 bases, with 12 bases between. CDR3 size: 15 residues. Germline CDR1 is SGHDN and CDR2 is FVKESK. CDR3 loop: CASSRYLAPNEKLFF. Written as DNA, the CDR3 is TGTGCCAGCAGCCGGTACTTAGCCCCTAATGAAAAACTGTTTTTT. Using reference TRBV14 and TRBJ1-4 for the parts outside the CDR3, the full variable domain is EAGVTQFPSHSVIEKGQTVTLRCDPISGHDNLYWYRRVMGKEIKFLLHFVKESKQDESGMPNNRFLAERTGGTYSTLKVQPAELEDSGVYFCASSRYLAPNEKLFFGSGTQLSVL.